A single sample gave rise to the 15 T cell receptor beta chains below, sequenced in a study of radiotherapy plus CTLA-4 blockade in lung cancer. Profiling relied on immunoSEQ multiplex PCR, and the TCRdb table lists in-frame clones only, not all of them. The table lists approximately 85,000 clones, approximately 86% of them singletons. This specimen was peripheral blood, taken from a patient treated with radiotherapy plus ipilimumab. Every receptor here comes from a human donor with non-small cell lung cancer who had a partial response to radiotherapy plus ipilimumab.

This rearrangement joins TRBV11-1 to TRBJ2-6; TRBD2 aligns across 9 bases. The V segment lost 5 bases and the J segment 0 bases; nucleotides outside the gene matches: 8. The CDR3 runs to 18 residues. Germline V gene lookup returns CDR1 SGHAT and CDR2 FQDESV (reference sequence). CDR3 residues: CASSRVAGVGSGANVLTF. The DNA of the CDR3 is TGTGCCAGCAGCCGGGTAGCGGGAGTGGGCTCTGGGGCCAACGTCCTGACTTTC. Supplemented by reference TRBV11-1 and TRBJ2-6, the full variable domain reads EAEVAQSPRYKITEKSQAVAFWCDPISGHATLYWYRQILGQGPELLVQFQDESVVDDSQLPKDRFSAERLKGVDSTLKIQPAELGDSAMYLCASSRVAGVGSGANVLTFGAGSRLTVL.

The genes are TRBV5-1 and TRBJ2-1; 9 nucleotides line up with TRBD1. Trimming at V came to 6 bases and at J to 7 bases, leaving 8 bases not matched to a gene. The CDR3 totals 14 residues. Germline lookup yields CDR1 SGHRS and CDR2 YFSETQ. The CDR3 region has the DNA TGCGCCAGCATTCCCGGGACAGGGAAAAATGAGCAGTTCTTC. Translation: CASIPGTGKNEQFF.

The V and J genes are TRBV19 and TRBJ2-7; TRBD2 matches 7 bases. CDR3 size: 13 residues. Looked up from germline, CDR1 is LNHDA and CDR2 is SQIVND (reference sequence). Unmatched junction bases numbered 4, after V lost 1 base and J lost 7 bases. CDR3 nucleotides: TGTGCCAGTAGTATAGGCCGGGGAGGGGAGCAGTACTTC. Protein product: CASSIGRGGEQYF.

The rearrangement uses TRBV19 and TRBJ1-5, with D hard to call. Deletions cut 3 bases from V and 1 base from J, with 10 bases between. CDR3 length: 15 amino acids. Germline lookup yields CDR1 LNHDA and CDR2 SQIVND (reference sequence). The CDR3 DNA reads TGTGCCAGTAGTATTGAGGGATTAAGCAATCAGCCCCAGCATTTT. It encodes CASSIEGLSNQPQHF. Based on the CDR3 plus reference TRBV19 and TRBJ1-5, the full variable domain is DGGITQSPKYLFRKEGQNVTLSCEQNLNHDAMYWYRQDPGQGLRLIYYSQIVNDFQKGDIAEGYSVSREKKESFPLTVTSAQKNPTAFYLCASSIEGLSNQPQHFGDGTRLSIL.

J is TRBJ2-1 and V is TRBV6-5; 9 bases agree with TRBD2. The V segment lost 2 bases and the J segment 6 bases; nucleotides outside the gene matches: 8. The germline CDR1 and CDR2 sequences are MNHEY and SVGAGI. The CDR3 loop spans 16 amino acids. CDR3 loop: CASSYGAGGPGNEQFF. The CDR3 DNA reads TGTGCCAGCAGTTACGGGGCGGGAGGGCCAGGCAATGAGCAGTTCTTC.

The chain uses TRBV28 and TRBJ2-6; D is possibly TRBD2 (6 bases). This CDR3 comprises 15 residues. Germline V gene sequence: CDR1 MDHEN, CDR2 SYDVKM. Trimming took 4 bases from V and 4 from J, leaving 11 bases between them. The CDR3 loop reads CASSSAGSGANVLTF. In DNA form, the CDR3 reads TGTGCCAGCAGTTCAGCGGGTTCGGGGGCCAACGTCCTGACTTTC.

The chain employs TRBV5-1 and TRBJ2-5; TRBD2 matches 13 bases. This CDR3 is 14 amino acids long. CDR1 SGHRS and CDR2 YFSETQ come from the germline V gene. J lost 14 bases, V lost 4 bases, and 11 bases had no gene match. CDR3 loop: CASSTLAGGPRGYF. In nucleotides, the CDR3 is TGCGCCAGCAGCACACTAGCGGGAGGGCCCCGGGGTTACTTC.

This clone was found a few times. The DNA of the CDR3 is TGTGCCAGCAGGTTACAGGGATTTTCTAATGAAAAACTGTTTTTT. Translated: CASRLQGFSNEKLFF. The genes are TRBV28 and TRBJ1-4; tentative D call: TRBD1 (6 bases). The ends were cut back, 6 bases at V and 3 bases at J, with 14 bases in the middle. This CDR3 is 15 amino acids long. Germline-derived CDR1 and CDR2 are MDHEN and SYDVKM. Full variable domain (rest looked up from reference TRBV28 and TRBJ1-4): DVKVTQSSRYLVKRTGEKVFLECVQDMDHENMFWYRQDPGLGLRLIYFSYDVKMKEKGDIPEGYSVSREKKERFSLILESASTNQTSMYLCASRLQGFSNEKLFFGSGTQLSVL.

The V and J genes are TRBV28 and TRBJ2-7; unclear D gene. Trimming shortened V by 10 bases and J by 4 bases, and 14 bases separated the two germline ends. The germline V gene encodes CDR1 MDHEN and CDR2 SYDVKM. The CDR3 covers 12 residues. This CDR3 is CATHRSRYEQYF. CDR3 sequence (DNA): TGTGCCACCCACCGCTCCCGGTACGAGCAGTACTTC.

This clone appeared a few times. This chain connects TRBV6-5 to TRBJ1-2, with 7 bases lining up with TRBD1. V gave up 6 bases and J gave up 4 bases; unmatched junction bases: 11. The CDR3 is made up of 15 amino acids. Germline CDR1 reads MNHEY; CDR2 reads SVGAGI. CDR3 sequence: CASRRTGDWTYGYTF. The CDR3 coding sequence is TGTGCCAGCAGAAGAACAGGGGATTGGACCTATGGCTACACCTTC.

The chain joins TRBV5-1 to TRBJ2-1; 7 bases match TRBD1. There are 14 residues in the CDR3. J was trimmed by 10 bases and V by 5 bases; bases with no gene match: 12. The germline gives CDR1 SGHRS, CDR2 YFSETQ. The CDR3 is CASRPGNRGYEQFF. Written as DNA, the CDR3 is TGCGCCAGCAGACCTGGGAACAGGGGCTACGAGCAGTTCTTC.

The chain has TRBV9 and TRBJ2-5; TRBD1 is a possible D gene (6 bases). The CDR3 is 15 amino acids. V lost 0 bases, J lost 5 bases, and 14 bases lay in between. The germline V gene encodes CDR1 SGDLS and CDR2 YYNGEE. The CDR3 loop is CASSVASGGEETQYF. The CDR3 bases are TGTGCCAGCAGCGTAGCTTCTGGGGGCGAGGAGACCCAGTACTTC.

V is TRBV15 and J is TRBJ1-5; possible D gene TRBD1, 6 bases. Trimming removed 5 bases from V and 2 bases from J, with 10 bases in between. The CDR3 loop spans 14 amino acids. The germline CDR1 and CDR2 sequences are LNHNV and YYDKDF (reference sequence). The CDR3 nucleotides read TGTGCCACCAGCGGGGAGGGGGGCAATCAGCCCCAGCATTTT. Translating gives CATSGEGGNQPQHF. Full variable domain (missing parts from reference TRBV15 and TRBJ1-5): DAMVIQNPRYQVTQFGKPVTLSCSQTLNHNVMYWYQQKSSQAPKLLFHYYDKDFNNEADTPDNFQSRRPNTSFCFLDIRSPGLGDTAMYLCATSGEGGNQPQHFGDGTRLSIL.

V gene TRBV9 combines with J gene TRBJ1-2; 8 bases line up with TRBD1. Germline CDR1 and CDR2: SGDLS and YYNGEE. This CDR3 comprises 15 residues. Trimming at V came to 3 bases and at J to 3 bases, leaving 7 bases not matched to a gene. The CDR3 coding sequence is TGTGCCAGCAGCGGACAGGGGTTCGGGTACTATGGCTACACCTTC. The encoded protein is CASSGQGFGYYGYTF.

The chain carries TRBV11-2 and TRBJ2-7, with D possibly being TRBD2 (6 bases). Trimming pared 6 bases from V and 7 bases from J, leaving 13 bases between. Germline CDR1 is SGHAT and CDR2 is FQNNGV. The CDR3 consists of 12 residues. DNA for the CDR3: TGTGCCAGCAGGCTAGGCGGGAATGAGCAGTACGTC. Amino acids: CASRLGGNEQYV.